The clone carrying this TCR beta chain appeared once. Profiling relied on immunoSEQ multiplex PCR, and the TCRdb table lists in-frame clones only, not all of them. This sample yields approximately 170,000 clones, of which roughly 89% are seen a single time; 3% to 4.5% belongs to the top ten. The V end was cut by 6 bases, the J end by 5 bases, with 16 bases between. This CDR3 region has 15 residues. Germline CDR1 reads SNHLY; CDR2 reads FYNNEI. The sample comes from a study of blood T cell repertoires in COVID-19. Overall study: Sites in the United States, Italy and Spain provided acute and convalescent COVID-19 samples. T cells, B-cell-depleted T cells, or PBMCs supplied cDNA or gDNA.

This chain connects TRBV2 to TRBJ2-2, with no clear D. The sample taken for sequencing was peripheral blood. The receptor's source is a man younger than 35 with active or convalescent COVID-19. The CDR3 here is CASSPDSVWTGELFF. CDR3 DNA: TGTGCCAGCAGCCCTGACTCCGTTTGGACCGGGGAGCTGTTTTTT.